This T cell receptor (beta chain) appears in the sequencing data of a study of Ad26.COV2.S vaccination and SARS-CoV-2 variants. As for the study in general: Recipients of Ad26.COV2.S got it intramuscularly, once or twice 56 days apart.

Trimming took off 4 bases at V and 7 bases at J, with 20 bases between the two ends. Per germline, CDR1 MDHEN and CDR2 SYDVKM. CDR3 length: 16 amino acids. The treatment was: roughly 19 received Ad26.COV2.S at low or high dose, single or two shots; about five received placebo; per-sample allocation not given. Sampling was performed 63 days after the first vaccine or placebo injection. A Boston adult aged 18-55 years was the donor. As its vector, the vaccine had Ad26, which expressed Wuhan-strain SARS-CoV-2 spike. Clones were sequenced by immunoSEQ multiplex PCR, and TCRdb holds only the in-frame ones, with some missing. The sample records about 450,000 clones, approximately 89% being singletons.

The V gene is TRBV28, the J gene TRBJ2-1; D may correspond to TRBD1 or TRBD2 (5 bases each). Sequenced here: peripheral blood, sampled in a trial of Ad26.COV2.S vaccine versus placebo. The source is a person aged 18-65 years who received the Ad26.COV2.S COVID-19 vaccine or a placebo. The CDR3 loop is CASSSLMDWGKNEQFF. In DNA form, the CDR3 reads TGTGCCAGCAGTTCTCTTATGGATTGGGGGAAAAATGAGCAGTTCTTC. The whole variable domain, remainder taken from reference TRBV28 and TRBJ2-1, is DVKVTQSSRYLVKRTGEKVFLECVQDMDHENMFWYRQDPGLGLRLIYFSYDVKMKEKGDIPEGYSVSREKKERFSLILESASTNQTSMYLCASSSLMDWGKNEQFFGPGTRLTVL.